Included here is one TCR beta chain sequence, with context. Germline CDR1 GTSNPN, CDR2 SVGIG (reference sequence). The ends lost 3 bases at V and 8 bases at J; junction bases unmatched: 15. The CDR3 is made up of 16 amino acids. This sample was taken from a study of blood T cell repertoires in COVID-19. Study in general: From the United States, Italy and Spain came samples of acute and convalescent COVID-19.

Data came from immunoSEQ multiplex PCR; TCRdb stores just in-frame clones and leaves some out. The table shows 150,000 to 200,000 clones, with roughly 73% occurring only once. This receptor was taken from a man between 70 and 80 years old with acute or convalescent COVID-19. The sequenced material came from peripheral blood. The gene calls are TRBV30 and TRBJ1-2; 10 bases are shared with TRBD1. The CDR3 DNA reads as TGTGCCTGGAGATACTACCCGGGACAGGGGAATTTGGGCTACACCTTC. Encoded protein: CAWRYYPGQGNLGYTF.